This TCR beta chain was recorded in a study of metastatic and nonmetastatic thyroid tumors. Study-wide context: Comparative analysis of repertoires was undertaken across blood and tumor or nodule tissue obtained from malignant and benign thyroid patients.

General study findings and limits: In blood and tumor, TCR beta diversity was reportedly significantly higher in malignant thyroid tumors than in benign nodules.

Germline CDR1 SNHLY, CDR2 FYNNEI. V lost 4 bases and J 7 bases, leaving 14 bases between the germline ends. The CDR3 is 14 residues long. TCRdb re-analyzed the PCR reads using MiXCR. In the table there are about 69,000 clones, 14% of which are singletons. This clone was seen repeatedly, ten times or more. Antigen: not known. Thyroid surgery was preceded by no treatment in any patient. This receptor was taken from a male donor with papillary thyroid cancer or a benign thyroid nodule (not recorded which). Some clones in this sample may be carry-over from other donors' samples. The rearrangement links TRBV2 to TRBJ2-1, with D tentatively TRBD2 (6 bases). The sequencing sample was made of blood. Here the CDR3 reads CASSGLEGLNEQFF. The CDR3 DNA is TGTGCCAGCAGTGGACTAGAGGGGCTAAATGAGCAGTTCTTC.